This TCR beta chain was identified in a study of PD-1 blockade in classical Hodgkin lymphoma. Across the study: The study gave patients nivolumab 3 mg/kg intravenously every 2 weeks.

Generated by immunoSEQ multiplex PCR, the TCRdb table keeps only in-frame clones and is missing some. The sample has 25,000 to 35,000 clones, 65% to 80% seen once; the top ten hold over 0.5%. Time point denoted: cycle 4 day 1 (C4D1), after five to seven weeks of nivolumab. Every patient was affected by relapse after autologous stem cell transplantation, while exposure to brentuximab vedotin was not uniform. Using magnetic negative selection, the CD4+ T cells were separated out of thawed PBMCs. Complete response, partial response or progressive disease made up the best responses. Study observations and caveats: Newly diagnosed and completely responding patients shared comparable baseline diversity. Causes of the repertoire differences remain undefined, possibly disease activity or prior therapy.

Comment on this clone: Its antigen remains unknown.

Germline assignment: CDR1 MNHNS and CDR2 SASEGT. V was clipped by 2 bases and J by 5 bases; unmatched bases: 5. The CDR3 sequence is 14 residues long. V gene TRBV6-1 combines with J gene TRBJ1-2; 7 positions agree with TRBD1. The sequences come from CD4+ T cells from blood, collected before the fourth cycle of nivolumab. This sequence was found in a human donor with classical Hodgkin lymphoma. CDR3 DNA sequence: TGTGCCAGCAGTGAAACAGGGGCCTTATATGGCTACACCTTC. Protein sequence: CASSETGALYGYTF.